These 15 T cell receptor beta chains were sequenced from one sample in a study of breast tumors, draining lymph nodes, adjacent tissues. Samples came from axillary lymph nodes draining the breast cancer. TCRdb analysed the multiplex PCR reads with MiXCR anew, one entry per CDR3 protein. The sample contains approximately 180,000 distinct CDR3 sequences, about 30% of which appear only once. Source material: axillary lymph node tissue. These receptors originate from a female donor with breast cancer. Some clones in this sample may be carry-over from other donors' samples.

V is TRBV4-2 and J is TRBJ2-7; TRBD2 matches at 15 bases. Looked up from germline, CDR1 is LGHNA and CDR2 is YNFKEQ. The CDR3 covers 16 residues. The V segment lost 5 bases and the J segment 9 bases; nucleotides outside the gene matches: 11. In nucleotides, the CDR3 is TGTGCCAGCAGCAAACTCCCGGGACTAGCGGGAGGACTGCAGTACTTC. The encoded protein is CASSKLPGLAGGLQYF.

The chain couples TRBV5-6 to TRBJ1-6; D is perhaps TRBD1 (6 bases). The V gene lost 4 bases and the J gene lost 7 bases, with 9 bases spanning the gap. This CDR3 contains 13 residues. From germline, CDR1 is SGHDT and CDR2 YYEEEE. CDR3 sequence (DNA): TGTGCCAGCAGCAGGACAGCCAATTCACCCCTCCACTTT. Amino acids: CASSRTANSPLHF.

This clonotype was counted many times. This sequence joins TRBV18 and TRBJ1-5; D call uncertain. The germline V gene has CDR1 KGHSH and CDR2 LQKENI. The V and J ends lost 0 bases and 9 bases respectively, with 12 bases between them. The CDR3 spans 14 residues. The CDR3 nucleotides are TGTGCCAGCTCACCACCGCAGGTTCGGGGGCCCCAGCATTTT. This encodes CASSPPQVRGPQHF.

Only one count was recorded for this clonotype. CDR3 sequence reads: CASRPRGAYDCGYTF. The CDR3 region has the DNA TGTGCCAGCAGACCGAGGGGCGCCTACGATTGTGGCTACACCTTC. V and J are TRBV2 and TRBJ1-2; D possibly corresponds to TRBD1 (5 bases). Germline CDR1 reads SNHLY; CDR2 reads FYNNEI. The CDR3 is 15 amino acids. V lost 6 bases and J lost 7, with 21 bases in between.

In this sample, this clonotype turned up many times. V usage is TRBV10-3 and J usage is TRBJ1-2, with D uncertain. The V end lost 3 bases, the J end lost 3 bases, and 8 bases lay between the germline ends. The CDR3 has 13 amino acids. CDR1 and CDR2 from the germline V gene are ENHRY and SYGVKD. The CDR3 nucleotides read TGTGCCATCAGTGAAGAAGCGGACTATGGCTACACCTTC. It yields the protein CAISEEADYGYTF.

There are many counts of this clonotype. This chain uses TRBV7-8 with TRBJ2-7, with D possibly being TRBD2 (5 bases). V was trimmed by 1 base and J by 4 bases, leaving 17 bases between them. The CDR3 extends over 16 amino acids. Germline V gene sequence: CDR1 SGHVS, CDR2 FQNEAQ. The CDR3 reads CASSLGPRLRGYEQYF. In DNA, the CDR3 is TGTGCCAGCAGCTTAGGGCCCCGGCTGAGAGGGTACGAGCAGTACTTC.

The chain uses TRBV7-3 and TRBJ2-7, with D perhaps matching TRBD1 or TRBD2 (5 bases each). CDR1 SGHTA and CDR2 FQGTGA come from the germline V gene. The CDR3 loop spans 14 amino acids. Trimming removed 6 bases at V and 5 bases at J, with 17 bases between. The CDR3 sequence is CASRFRTGANEQYF. CDR3 bases: TGTGCCAGCAGATTCCGGACCGGGGCCAACGAGCAGTACTTC.

This clonotype appeared many times. The chain combines TRBV27 with TRBJ1-5; D unresolved. Germline V gene data show CDR1 as MNHEY and CDR2 as SMNVEV (reference sequence). V lost 4 bases and J lost 0, with 13 bases in between. The CDR3 totals 16 residues. The CDR3 loop reads CASSSDGIYSNQPQHF. CDR3 nucleotide sequence: TGTGCCAGCAGTTCGGACGGAATTTATAGCAATCAGCCCCAGCATTTT.

This clonotype was observed at least ten times. The junction departs from the called germline gene at one end, perhaps through a read error. The chain combines TRBV9 with TRBJ2-5; D is uncertain. The CDR3 sequence is 14 residues long. CDR1 is SGDLS and CDR2 is YYNGEE in the germline V gene. The CDR3 loop is CASSVELERETQSF. Written as DNA, the CDR3 is TGTGCCAGCAGCGTAGAACTGGAGCGTGAGACCCAGTCCTTC.

This sequence joins TRBV7-2 and TRBJ2-3; 7 nucleotides line up with TRBD1. Germline CDR1 reads SGHTA; CDR2 reads FQGNSA. V gave up 1 base and J gave up 0 bases; unmatched junction bases: 4. The CDR3 runs to 16 residues. The CDR3 DNA sequence: TGTGCCAGCAGCTTAGACGGCAGGGGGAGCACAGATACGCAGTATTTT. Its protein is CASSLDGRGSTDTQYF. The full variable domain, in which reference TRBV7-2 and TRBJ2-3 provide the parts outside the CDR3, is GAGVSQSPSNKVTEKGKDVELRCDPISGHTALYWYRQSLGQGLEFLIYFQGNSAPDKSGLPSDRFSAERTGGSVSTLTIQRTQQEDSAVYLCASSLDGRGSTDTQYFGPGTRLTVL.

This clonotype has at least ten counts. The CDR3 spells CASSPTKLRGEQYF. As DNA, the CDR3 is TGTGCCAGCAGCCCTACTAAGTTACGCGGAGAGCAGTACTTC. The V and J genes are TRBV7-2 and TRBJ2-7; D not certain. Trimming removed 5 bases at V and 7 bases at J, with 18 bases between. The CDR3 spans 14 residues. Per the germline V gene, CDR1 is SGHTA and CDR2 is FQGNSA.

The chain recombines TRBV27 with TRBJ1-2, with a tentative D call TRBD1 (5 bases). The ends were cut back, 3 bases at V and 6 bases at J, with 17 bases in the middle. Germline assignment: CDR1 MNHEY and CDR2 SMNVEV (reference sequence). The CDR3 contains 15 residues. This CDR3 reads CASSLEAAGGHGYTF. Here the CDR3 DNA reads TGTGCCAGCAGTTTGGAAGCAGCTGGGGGACATGGCTACACCTTC.

As to this clonotype: A much larger clone sits a single nucleotide away, making a read error possible. V gene TRBV20-1 combines with J gene TRBJ2-5, with D tentatively TRBD2 (6 bases). Trimming shortened V by 6 bases and J by 2 bases, and 22 bases separated the two germline ends. Germline CDR1 and CDR2: DFQATT and SNEGSKA (reference sequence). The CDR3 sequence is 16 residues long. The CDR3 region is CSARKLGLLTQETQYF. CDR3 bases: TGCAGTGCGAGGAAATTGGGACTTTTGACTCAAGAGACCCAGTACTTC.

The genes are TRBV7-3 and TRBJ2-2; D might be TRBD2 (6 bases). V dropped 5 bases and J dropped 11 bases, with 15 bases sitting between them. The CDR3 is 13 residues long. Germline V gives CDR1 SGHTA, CDR2 FQGTGA. For the CDR3, the DNA is TGTGCCAGCAGCCGGGGGACGACGGGAGAGCTGTTTTTT. This codes for CASSRGTTGELFF.

V usage is TRBV20-1 and J usage is TRBJ2-5, with 7 bases fitting TRBD2. This CDR3 region has 14 residues. J gave up 5 bases and V 5 bases, and 11 bases lay outside the gene matches. Germline CDR1 reads DFQATT; CDR2 reads SNEGSKA (reference sequence). The CDR3 protein is CSARRLAGQETQYF. In DNA form, the CDR3 reads TGCAGTGCTCGTCGACTAGCCGGCCAGGAGACCCAGTACTTC.